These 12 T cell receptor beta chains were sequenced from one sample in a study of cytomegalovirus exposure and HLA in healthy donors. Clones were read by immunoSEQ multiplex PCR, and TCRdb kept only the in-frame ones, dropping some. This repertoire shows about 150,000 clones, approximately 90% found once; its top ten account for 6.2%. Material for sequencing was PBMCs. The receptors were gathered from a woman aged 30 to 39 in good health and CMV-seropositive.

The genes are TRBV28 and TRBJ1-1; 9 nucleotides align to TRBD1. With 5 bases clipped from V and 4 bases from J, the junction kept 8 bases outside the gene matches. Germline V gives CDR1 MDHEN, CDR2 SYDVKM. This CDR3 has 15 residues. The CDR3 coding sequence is TGTGCCAGCAGTCCCCCTCCGACAGGGGGCACTGAAGCTTTCTTT. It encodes CASSPPPTGGTEAFF.

The CDR3 DNA is TGTGCCAGCAGCCGAGACACCTCCTACGAGCAGTACTTC. It specifies CASSRDTSYEQYF. The V call is TRBV11-3, the J call TRBJ2-7; D gene ambiguous. CDR3 size: 13 residues. Trimming removed 5 bases from V and 0 bases from J, with 8 bases in between. The germline CDR1 and CDR2 sequences are SGHNT and YENEEA. Together with reference TRBV11-3 and TRBJ2-7, the CDR3 gives the full variable domain: EAGVVQSPRYKIIEKKQPVAFWCNPISGHNTLYWYLQNLGQGPELLIRYENEEAVDDSQLPKDRFSAERLKGVDSTLKIQPAELGDSAVYLCASSRDTSYEQYFGPGTRLTVT.

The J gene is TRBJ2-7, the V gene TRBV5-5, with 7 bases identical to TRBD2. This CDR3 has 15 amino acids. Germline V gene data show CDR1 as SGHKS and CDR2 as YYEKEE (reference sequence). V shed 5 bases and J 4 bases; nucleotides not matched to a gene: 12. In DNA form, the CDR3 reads TGTGCCAGCAGTTCTGGGGCTAGCGGAATATACGAGCAGTACTTC. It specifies CASSSGASGIYEQYF.

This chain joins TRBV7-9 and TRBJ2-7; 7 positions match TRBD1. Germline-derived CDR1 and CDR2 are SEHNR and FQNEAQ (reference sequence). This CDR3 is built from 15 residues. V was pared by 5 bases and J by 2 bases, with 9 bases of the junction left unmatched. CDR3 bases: TGTGCCAGCAGCCCCATGGACAGGCCACCCTACGAGCAGTACTTC. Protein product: CASSPMDRPPYEQYF. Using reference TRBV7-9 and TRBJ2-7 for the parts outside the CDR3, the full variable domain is DTGVSQNPRHKITKRGQNVTFRCDPISEHNRLYWYRQTLGQGPEFLTYFQNEAQLEKSRLLSDRFSAERPKGSFSTLEIQRTEQGDSAMYLCASSPMDRPPYEQYFGPGTRLTVT.

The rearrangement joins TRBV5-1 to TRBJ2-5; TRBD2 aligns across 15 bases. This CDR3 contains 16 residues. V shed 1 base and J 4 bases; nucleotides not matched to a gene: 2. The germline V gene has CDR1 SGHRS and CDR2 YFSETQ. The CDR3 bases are TGCGCCAGCAGCTTGCCGGGACTAGCGGGGGGAGAGACCCAGTACTTC. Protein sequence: CASSLPGLAGGETQYF.

In nucleotides, the CDR3 is TGTGCCAGCAGCTTAGGTGCGGGGCCTGAAGCTTTCTTT. It codes for CASSLGAGPEAFF. J is TRBJ1-1 and V is TRBV7-8; TRBD1 might be the D (5 bases). Trimming took off 1 base at V and 6 bases at J, with 9 bases between the two ends. The V gene's germline CDR1 is SGHVS and CDR2 FQNEAQ. CDR3 size: 13 residues.

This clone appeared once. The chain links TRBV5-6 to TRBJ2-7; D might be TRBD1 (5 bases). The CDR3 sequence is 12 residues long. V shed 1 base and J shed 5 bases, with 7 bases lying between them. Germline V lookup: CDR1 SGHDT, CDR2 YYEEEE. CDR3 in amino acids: CASSLMGHEQYF. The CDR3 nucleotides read TGTGCCAGCAGCTTGATGGGGCACGAGCAGTACTTC.

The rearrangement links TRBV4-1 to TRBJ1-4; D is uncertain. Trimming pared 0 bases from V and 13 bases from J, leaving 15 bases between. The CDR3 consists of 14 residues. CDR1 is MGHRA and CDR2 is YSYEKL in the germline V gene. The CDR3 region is CASSQDESGKSLFF. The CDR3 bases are TGCGCCAGCAGCCAAGATGAGTCAGGAAAGTCACTGTTTTTT.

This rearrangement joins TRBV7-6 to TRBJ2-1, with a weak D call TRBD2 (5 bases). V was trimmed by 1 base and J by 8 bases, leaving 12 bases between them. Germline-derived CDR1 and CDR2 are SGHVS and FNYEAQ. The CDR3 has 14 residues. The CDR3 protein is CASSLVAGRDEQFF. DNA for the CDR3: TGTGCCAGCAGCTTAGTCGCGGGCAGAGATGAGCAGTTCTTC.

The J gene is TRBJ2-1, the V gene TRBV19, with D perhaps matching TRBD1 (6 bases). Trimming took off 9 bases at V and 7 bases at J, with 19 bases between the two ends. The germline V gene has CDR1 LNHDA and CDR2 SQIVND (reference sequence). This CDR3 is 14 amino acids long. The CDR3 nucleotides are TGTGCCAGCATCGAGGACAGAACGGGGAATGAGCAGTTCTTC. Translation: CASIEDRTGNEQFF.

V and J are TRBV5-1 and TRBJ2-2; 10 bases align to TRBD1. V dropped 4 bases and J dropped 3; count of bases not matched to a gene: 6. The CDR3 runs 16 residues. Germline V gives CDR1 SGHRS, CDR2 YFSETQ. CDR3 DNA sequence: TGCGCCAGCAGCCCACGACAGGGGGCGTACACCGGGGAGCTGTTTTTT. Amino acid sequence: CASSPRQGAYTGELFF.

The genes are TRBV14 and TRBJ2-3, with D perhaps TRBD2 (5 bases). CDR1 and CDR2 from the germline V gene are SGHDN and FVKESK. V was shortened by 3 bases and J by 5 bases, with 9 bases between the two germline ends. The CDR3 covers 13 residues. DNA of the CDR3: TGTGCCAGCAGCCAGCAACTAGAAGATACGCAGTATTTT. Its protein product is CASSQQLEDTQYF.